This T cell receptor beta chain was obtained from a study of blood T cell repertoires in COVID-19. In the study overall: Both acute and convalescent COVID-19 samples were obtained from the United States, Italy and Spain.

This table comes from immunoSEQ multiplex PCR, and its TCRdb copy is limited to in-frame clones, with some not included. This table holds about 40,000 clones, 76% found once. CDR1 is KGHDR, CDR2 SFDVKD, per germline. V shed 5 bases and J 2 bases; nucleotides not matched to a gene: 8. CDR3 length: 16 residues. This chain joins TRBV24-1 and TRBJ2-1; 7 bases align to TRBD1. The source material was peripheral blood. This TCR was recovered from a man of 80 years or more with acute or convalescent COVID-19. This chain's CDR3 is CATSGPRGTAYNEQFF. CDR3 nucleotides: TGTGCCACCAGTGGCCCAAGGGGGACAGCCTACAATGAGCAGTTCTTC.